Sequencing of this TCR beta chain was carried out in a study of control samples from healthy donors and cancer patients. The data were produced by immunoSEQ multiplex PCR, yet TCRdb's version contains in-frame clones alone and is incomplete. The sample has 79,000 or so clones; around nine tenths are singletons. The TCR originated in a woman between 50 and 59 years old with colorectal cancer. The specimen sequenced was PBMCs.

The CDR3 loop reads CASSFRGKTEAFF. DNA for the CDR3: TGTGCCAGCAGTTTCAGGGGGAAAACTGAAGCTTTCTTT. The chain combines TRBV28 with TRBJ1-1; TRBD1 agrees at 7 bases. Germline-derived CDR1 and CDR2 are MDHEN and SYDVKM. This CDR3 spans 13 amino acids. The trim removed 3 bases at V and 5 bases at J, leaving 3 bases unmatched.